These 20 T cell receptor beta chains were sequenced from one sample in a study of shared clonotypes between healthy human individuals (dated by TCRdb to the early 2020s). The receptor library was made with the immunoSEQ multiplex PCR assay. Sourced from immuneACCESS, this table was stored by TCRdb with only in-frame sequences that have V and J called. A share of the clones is absent; for the studies checked, an unresolved V gene accounts for under half, and the remainder has no known explanation. Recorded for this sample are some 580,000 clones; almost 97% of them occurred a single time. The ten largest clones capture around 0.057% of the sample. The sample taken for sequencing was naive CD4+ T cells sorted from blood. The cell subset or site label of this sample denotes: CD45RA+ positively selected. The source of these receptors is a woman younger than 45 in good health.

This chain connects TRBV5-1 to TRBJ2-1; D gene uncertain. CDR1 and CDR2 from the germline V gene are SGHRS and YFSETQ. The length of the CDR3 is 15 residues. V shed 4 bases and J shed 0 bases, with 11 bases lying between them. The CDR3 DNA follows: TGCGCCAGCAGCCCGTCATTGATCTCCTACAATGAGCAGTTCTTC. Protein sequence: CASSPSLISYNEQFF.

CDR3 amino acids: CASSYAARRAYEQYF. CDR3 DNA sequence: TGTGCCAGCAGTTATGCAGCAAGGAGGGCCTACGAGCAGTACTTC. The V call is TRBV6-5, the J call TRBJ2-7, with D perhaps matching TRBD2 (6 bases). This CDR3 is built from 15 residues. Germline assignment: CDR1 MNHEY and CDR2 SVGAGI. Trimming took 3 bases from V and 2 from J, leaving 14 bases between them.

The chain is built from TRBV5-5 and TRBJ2-2, with D possibly matching TRBD2 (6 bases). CDR1 is SGHKS, CDR2 YYEKEE, per germline (reference sequence). Trimming pared 7 bases from V and 2 bases from J, leaving 18 bases between. The length of the CDR3 is 16 residues. In DNA, the CDR3 is TGTGCCAGCTCTCCCTCCCTGCGGGATAACACCGGGGAGCTGTTTTTT. Its protein product is CASSPSLRDNTGELFF.

The chain couples TRBV5-1 to TRBJ2-1, with 10 positions matching TRBD2. CDR1 and CDR2 (germline): SGHRS, YFSETQ. This CDR3 spans 14 amino acids. Trimming took 2 bases from V and 9 from J; bases not matched to a gene: 5. This chain's CDR3 is CASSFSSGSSEQFF. CDR3 nucleotides: TGCGCCAGCAGCTTTTCTAGCGGGAGTTCTGAGCAGTTCTTC.

The genes are TRBV19 and TRBJ1-1; D may be TRBD1 (5 bases). The V and J ends lost 10 bases and 0 bases respectively, with 12 bases between them. Germline CDR1 reads LNHDA; CDR2 reads SQIVND (reference sequence). This CDR3 is 13 amino acids long. The CDR3 coding sequence is TGTGCCAACCGTTGGGGGTTGAACACTGAAGCTTTCTTT. Residues: CANRWGLNTEAFF.

The V call is TRBV10-3, the J call TRBJ2-5, with unresolved D. CDR1 ENHRY and CDR2 SYGVKD come from the germline V gene. The CDR3 length is 13 residues. Trimming shortened V by 2 bases and J by 2 bases, and 6 bases separated the two germline ends. CDR3 loop: CAISENSQETQYF. The CDR3 nucleotides read TGTGCCATCAGTGAGAACAGTCAAGAGACCCAGTACTTC.

This clone was seen a single time. The chain recombines TRBV10-3 with TRBJ2-7; 12 bases map to TRBD1. CDR3 size: 15 residues. Per the germline V gene, CDR1 is ENHRY and CDR2 is SYGVKD. Trimming removed 7 bases from V and 5 bases from J; junction bases left unmatched: 9. CDR3 sequence: CAIKGGTGGRDEQYF. The CDR3 DNA follows: TGTGCCATCAAGGGAGGGACAGGGGGCCGGGACGAGCAGTACTTC.

This rearrangement joins TRBV5-4 to TRBJ1-4; the D is unclear. Germline V gives CDR1 SGHNT, CDR2 YYREEE (reference sequence). The CDR3 is 14 residues long. Trimming took 0 bases from V and 7 from J, leaving 10 bases between them. The CDR3 region has the DNA TGTGCCAGCAGCTTGGGACGGGCGGGTGAAAAACTGTTTTTT. This codes for CASSLGRAGEKLFF. The full variable domain, rest sourced from reference TRBV5-4 and TRBJ1-4, is ETGVTQSPTHLIKTRGQQVTLRCSSQSGHNTVSWYQQALGQGPQFIFQYYREEENGRGNFPPRFSGLQFPNYSSELNVNALELDDSALYLCASSLGRAGEKLFFGSGTQLSVL.

The chain joins TRBV28 to TRBJ2-7, with 8 positions matching TRBD1. The length of the CDR3 is 15 residues. V lost 3 bases, J lost 0 bases, and 4 bases stayed unmatched. Germline assignment: CDR1 MDHEN and CDR2 SYDVKM. CDR3 residues: CASSFLDRVSYEQYF. The CDR3 region has the DNA TGTGCCAGCAGTTTTTTGGACAGGGTCTCCTACGAGCAGTACTTC.

The J gene is TRBJ2-7, the V gene TRBV18; maybe TRBD2 (5 bases). The ends were cut back, 2 bases at V and 6 bases at J, with 14 bases in the middle. This CDR3 spans 14 amino acids. Looked up from germline, CDR1 is KGHSH and CDR2 is LQKENI. CDR3 sequence reads: CASSPWAGTGEQYF. DNA of the CDR3: TGTGCCAGCTCACCATGGGCGGGTACCGGCGAGCAGTACTTC. Looking up the rest from reference TRBV18 and TRBJ2-7 gives the full variable domain: NAGVMQNPRHLVRRRGQEARLRCSPMKGHSHVYWYRQLPEEGLKFMVYLQKENIIDESGMPKERFSAEFPKEGPSILRIQQVVRGDSAAYFCASSPWAGTGEQYFGPGTRLTVT.

This clone was picked up one time. The chain combines TRBV9 with TRBJ2-3, with 9 bases that match TRBD1. V lost 4 bases and J lost 9; bases outside the gene matches: 12. Germline CDR1 and CDR2: SGDLS and YYNGEE. The CDR3 has 15 amino acids. In DNA form, the CDR3 reads TGTGCCAGCAGCCCGGCAGGGACAGGGACATGGACGCAGTATTTT. Translated: CASSPAGTGTWTQYF.

The chain has TRBV9 and TRBJ2-7; TRBD2 aligns across 11 bases. CDR3 length equals 15 residues. V dropped 4 bases and J dropped 3; count of bases not matched to a gene: 6. Per the germline V gene, CDR1 is SGDLS and CDR2 is YYNGEE. The CDR3, as DNA: TGTGCCAGCAGCCCCCGACTAGCGGGACACTACGAGCAGTACTTC. This translates into CASSPRLAGHYEQYF.

The chain carries TRBV7-3 and TRBJ2-4; 11 bases map to TRBD1. Germline V gene data show CDR1 as SGHTA and CDR2 as FQGTGA. The CDR3 covers 15 residues. V shed 2 bases, J shed 6 bases, and the junction held 3 bases outside the gene matches. The CDR3 region has the DNA TGTGCCAGCAGCTTAGACGGGACAGGGGGAAACATTCAGTACTTC. Residues: CASSLDGTGGNIQYF. Based on the CDR3 plus reference TRBV7-3 and TRBJ2-4, the full variable domain is GAGVSQTPSNKVTEKGKYVELRCDPISGHTALYWYRQSLGQGPEFLIYFQGTGAADDSGLPNDRFFAVRPEGSVSTLKIQRTERGDSAVYLCASSLDGTGGNIQYFGAGTRLSVL.

The chain recombines TRBV28 with TRBJ2-7, with D tentatively TRBD2 (6 bases). V was trimmed by 6 bases and J by 2 bases, leaving 14 bases between them. This CDR3 contains 14 residues. Germline loops: CDR1 MDHEN, CDR2 SYDVKM. The CDR3 nucleotides are TGTGCCAGCAGAACCCCGCGGGGAACCTACGAGCAGTACTTC. Its translation is CASRTPRGTYEQYF.

The chain combines TRBV5-1 with TRBJ2-2; D ambiguous. The CDR3 sequence is 15 residues long. Between the trimmed V and J ends, which lost 1 base and 0 bases, there was a span of 7 bases. Germline V lookup: CDR1 SGHRS, CDR2 YFSETQ. The chain's CDR3 is CASSLSQTNTGELFF. CDR3 sequence (DNA): TGCGCCAGCAGCTTGAGTCAGACGAACACCGGGGAGCTGTTTTTT. Full variable domain (remainder filled in from reference TRBV5-1 and TRBJ2-2): KAGVTQTPRYLIKTRGQQVTLSCSPISGHRSVSWYQQTPGQGLQFLFEYFSETQRNKGNFPGRFSGRQFSNSRSEMNVSTLELGDSALYLCASSLSQTNTGELFFGEGSRLTVL.

This chain joins TRBV5-1 and TRBJ2-7, with D perhaps TRBD1 (6 bases). The germline CDR1 and CDR2 sequences are SGHRS and YFSETQ. V was cut by 4 bases and J by 0 bases, with 11 bases left in between. This CDR3 contains 14 residues. The CDR3 is CASSRDTSSYEQYF. CDR3 nucleotide sequence: TGCGCCAGCAGCAGGGACACTAGCTCCTACGAGCAGTACTTC.

The V and J genes are TRBV6-1 and TRBJ2-1, with TRBD2 as a possible D gene (6 bases). The CDR3 covers 15 residues. CDR1 is MNHNS, CDR2 SASEGT, per germline. V gave up 5 bases and J gave up 0 bases, with 11 bases separating them. CDR3 in DNA: TGTGCCAGCAGTCGTGACGGGAGCTCCTACAATGAGCAGTTCTTC. It specifies CASSRDGSSYNEQFF.

The chain recombines TRBV5-1 with TRBJ2-1; D gene uncertain. This CDR3 is 16 amino acids long. Germline CDR1 is SGHRS and CDR2 is YFSETQ. Trimming stripped 4 bases from V and 4 bases from J, with 18 bases between. CDR3 nucleotides: TGCGCCAGCAGCCCTCTCGTGTCAGGACCATACAATGAGCAGTTCTTC. The encoded protein is CASSPLVSGPYNEQFF.

The rearrangement joins TRBV5-1 to TRBJ2-1; the match to TRBD2 covers 7 bases. The CDR3 is 14 amino acids. With 4 bases clipped from V and 3 bases from J, the junction kept 4 bases outside the gene matches. Germline CDR1 reads SGHRS; CDR2 reads YFSETQ. The CDR3 sequence: CASSRTSIYNEQFF. In nucleotides, the CDR3 is TGCGCCAGCAGCCGGACTAGTATCTACAATGAGCAGTTCTTC. Together with reference TRBV5-1 and TRBJ2-1, the CDR3 gives the full variable domain: KAGVTQTPRYLIKTRGQQVTLSCSPISGHRSVSWYQQTPGQGLQFLFEYFSETQRNKGNFPGRFSGRQFSNSRSEMNVSTLELGDSALYLCASSRTSIYNEQFFGPGTRLTVL.

The V call is TRBV28, the J call TRBJ2-3; D ambiguous. In germline, CDR1 is MDHEN, CDR2 SYDVKM. The V gene lost 9 bases and the J gene lost 7 bases, with 23 bases spanning the gap. The CDR3 spans 15 residues. Written as DNA, the CDR3 is TGTGCCAGAGCATCGAACCCGATGATCGTAAATACGCAGTATTTT. Translation gives CARASNPMIVNTQYF.